Listed below are T cell receptor beta chains from one sample, sequenced in a study of Ad26.COV2.S vaccination and SARS-CoV-2 variants. Assay: immunoSEQ multiplex PCR; the TCRdb copy retains only in-frame clones and omits some. The profile shows roughly 300,000 clones, around 88% of them singletons. The sample here was peripheral blood, taken in a trial of Ad26.COV2.S vaccine versus placebo. These receptor sequences come from a person between 18 and 65 years old who received the Ad26.COV2.S COVID-19 vaccine or a placebo. Both conserved end residues are trimmed from each CDR3. A D gene is named only where the DNA matches it firmly.

V: TRBV4-1
J: TRBJ2-7
D: -
CDR3: ASSQDPTSASYEQY

V: TRBV27
J: TRBJ2-1
D: -
CDR3: ASRQTLDNEQF

V: TRBV4-3
J: TRBJ1-4
D: TRBD1
CDR3: ASSPRDRGTNEKLF

V: TRBV30
J: TRBJ2-5
D: TRBD1
CDR3: AWRERQGRKTQY

V: TRBV28
J: TRBJ2-7
D: -
CDR3: ASSSTTGYYEQY

V: TRBV4-3
J: TRBJ2-3
D: -
CDR3: ASSQENTFTDTQY

V: TRBV15
J: TRBJ1-2
D: -
CDR3: ATSRDGGGAGYGYT

V: TRBV3-1/TRBV3-2
J: TRBJ1-5
D: -
CDR3: ASSQDPGGQPQH

V: TRBV6-2/TRBV6-3
J: TRBJ2-6
D: -
CDR3: ASSSPAAGANVLT

V: TRBV27
J: TRBJ2-2
D: -
CDR3: ATGTQLVWTGELF

V: TRBV28
J: TRBJ1-5
D: -
CDR3: ASSQRGFVNQPQH

V: TRBV7-2
J: TRBJ2-5
D: -
CDR3: ASSGAWGETQY

V: TRBV7-6
J: TRBJ2-1
D: TRBD2
CDR3: ASSLTGTSGSNEQF

V: TRBV19
J: TRBJ2-5
D: TRBD1
CDR3: ASSYGTGSQLQY

V: TRBV19
J: TRBJ1-2
D: -
CDR3: ASSIETAYGYT

V: TRBV6-5
J: TRBJ2-2
D: -
CDR3: ASSYSGESNTGELF

V: TRBV19
J: TRBJ1-2
D: -
CDR3: ASSIRAGGNDGYT

V: TRBV28
J: TRBJ2-7
D: -
CDR3: ASRRGEAYEQY

V: TRBV30
J: TRBJ2-7
D: -
CDR3: AWSVGGSLYEQY

V: TRBV21-1
J: TRBJ1-1
D: -
CDR3: ASSMDRPNTEAF

V: TRBV10-2
J: TRBJ2-7
D: TRBD1
CDR3: ASSRRDSSYEQY

V: TRBV7-3
J: TRBJ1-2
D: -
CDR3: ASSPRSYPDYGCT

V: TRBV28
J: TRBJ2-6
D: -
CDR3: ASSPRLSGANVLT

V: TRBV19
J: TRBJ2-7
D: TRBD1
CDR3: ASSSQGASYEQY

V: TRBV20-1
J: TRBJ2-7
D: -
CDR3: SASQGSYEQY

V: TRBV28
J: TRBJ1-6
D: -
CDR3: ASSLYTGTQSPLH

V: TRBV6-5
J: TRBJ1-5
D: -
CDR3: ASKGNQPQH

V: TRBV7-6
J: TRBJ2-3
D: -
CDR3: ASSQQKTGLEADTQY

V: TRBV2
J: TRBJ1-6
D: -
CDR3: ASNLRTLDNSPLH

V: TRBV27
J: TRBJ2-1
D: TRBD2
CDR3: ASSLRTRGLDEQF

V: TRBV2
J: TRBJ1-3
D: TRBD1
CDR3: ASRDLRDRIKTIY

V: TRBV7-9
J: TRBJ2-2
D: TRBD1
CDR3: ASSKLRTGSGELF

V: TRBV5-6
J: TRBJ2-5
D: -
CDR3: ASSWTANQETQY

V: TRBV5-1
J: TRBJ2-5
D: -
CDR3: ASSLTGDQETQY

V: TRBV5-1
J: TRBJ2-1
D: TRBD1
CDR3: ASRPGTDYNEQF

V: TRBV28
J: TRBJ2-1
D: TRBD2
CDR3: ASSLFRFGAGGPNEQF

V: TRBV11-2
J: TRBJ2-1
D: TRBD1
CDR3: ASSLGQGSYNEQF

V: TRBV18
J: TRBJ2-3
D: -
CDR3: ASSPRGEDTQY

V: TRBV6-6
J: TRBJ2-7
D: TRBD1
CDR3: ASSDLTGGEVEQY

V: TRBV19
J: TRBJ1-4
D: -
CDR3: ASRRRGANEKLF

V: TRBV5-5
J: TRBJ1-2
D: TRBD1
CDR3: ASSSGTGTPYGYT

V: TRBV4-1
J: TRBJ2-2
D: TRBD2
CDR3: ASSLSPGLAGGGANTGELF

V: TRBV4-2
J: TRBJ1-6
D: TRBD1
CDR3: ASSQEDRVKGEPLH

V: TRBV5-1
J: TRBJ1-1
D: -
CDR3: ASSLGPGEMNTEAF

V: TRBV11-2
J: TRBJ2-7
D: -
CDR3: ASSLAQGFTYEQY

V: TRBV3-1/TRBV3-2
J: TRBJ1-3
D: TRBD1
CDR3: ASSHRDRGSGNTIY

V: TRBV7-8
J: TRBJ2-5
D: -
CDR3: ASRLTSLAFQETQY

V: TRBV15
J: TRBJ1-2
D: TRBD1
CDR3: ATSRDRDRASYGYT

V: TRBV10-2
J: TRBJ1-1
D: -
CDR3: ASSEGTGTYLNF

V: TRBV5-6
J: TRBJ1-2
D: TRBD1
CDR3: ASTRQGAEGGYT

V: TRBV9
J: TRBJ2-7
D: TRBD1
CDR3: ASSVGQGFSYEQY

V: TRBV14
J: TRBJ2-2
D: -
CDR3: ASSQERKTGNTGELF

V: TRBV2
J: TRBJ1-6
D: TRBD1
CDR3: ASSGGPQGANNSPLH

V: TRBV12-3/TRBV12-4
J: TRBJ2-7
D: -
CDR3: ASRRDSYEQY

V: TRBV2
J: TRBJ2-7
D: -
CDR3: ASATYEQY

V: TRBV5-1
J: TRBJ2-1
D: TRBD1
CDR3: ASSIRGQGQYNEQF

V: TRBV5-1
J: TRBJ2-3
D: TRBD1
CDR3: ASSATGATDTQY

V: TRBV28
J: TRBJ2-3
D: -
CDR3: ASSFRRGGTDTQY

V: TRBV27
J: TRBJ2-2
D: -
CDR3: ASSEGPGELF